This T cell receptor beta chain was sequenced for a study of CD8+ T cells in alopecia areata. Study-level points and caveats: With just one nonresponder, it is still uncertain whether baseline CD8+ expansion relates to response.

As to treatment: oral pan-JAK inhibitor, 5-10 mg twice daily. The CDR3 is 15 residues long. V was trimmed by 1 base and J by 0 bases, leaving 9 bases between them. Germline loops: CDR1 SGHDN, CDR2 FVKESK. Investigators isolated RNA and reverse transcribed it into cDNA to act as the sequencing template. Method: immunoSEQ multiplex PCR; TCRdb's copy keeps in-frame clones and lacks some. Of around 200,000 clones in the sample, around 50% were seen once. This clone was seen once. The antigen is not known. The chain combines TRBV14 with TRBJ2-5, with D hard to call. The sequence derives from a human donor with alopecia areata. Sequencing was performed on CD8+ T cells sorted from blood, taken at week 24, from a patient treated with tofacitinib. The DNA for the CDR3 is TGTGCCAGCAGCCAAGGCTATACGGACCAAGAGACCCAGTACTTC. Protein sequence: CASSQGYTDQETQYF.